Listed below are T cell receptor beta chains from one sample, sequenced in a study of blood T cell repertoires in COVID-19. The table came from immunoSEQ multiplex PCR; TCRdb's copy has only in-frame clones and leaves some out. This table holds some 300,000 clones, about nine tenths found once. The specimen sequenced was PBMCs or T cells enriched from blood (not recorded which). All receptors come from a woman aged 40-49 years who had recovered from COVID-19. Each CDR3 is given with its conserved first and last residue. A D gene is named only where the DNA matches it firmly. Clone size appears in some rows only: once, few, many, or a class for an expanded clone.

abundance: -; d_gene: TRBD1; j_gene: TRBJ1-3; v_gene: TRBV30; CDR3nt: TGTGCCTGGACCATCGACAGGGGAGGAAACACCATATATTTT; CDR3aa: CAWTIDRGGNTIYF
abundance: -; d_gene: -; j_gene: TRBJ2-1; v_gene: TRBV7-2; CDR3nt: TGTGCCAGCAGCAGGAGCCCGTTGAACAATGAGCAGTTCTTC; CDR3aa: CASSRSPLNNEQFF
abundance: -; d_gene: TRBD1; j_gene: TRBJ2-1; v_gene: TRBV2; CDR3nt: TGTGCCAGCAGTGCGACAGGGCTCAATGAGCAGTTCTTC; CDR3aa: CASSATGLNEQFF
abundance: -; d_gene: TRBD2; j_gene: TRBJ2-7; v_gene: TRBV4-2; CDR3nt: TGTGCCAGCAGCCAAGGGGTGGATGGACTAGCCTACGAGCAGTACTTC; CDR3aa: CASSQGVDGLAYEQYF
abundance: -; d_gene: -; j_gene: TRBJ2-3; v_gene: TRBV6-5; CDR3nt: TGTGCCAGCAGCCGACGACTAGGGGAGCAGTATTTT; CDR3aa: CASSRRLGEQYF
abundance: -; d_gene: -; j_gene: TRBJ2-1; v_gene: TRBV15; CDR3nt: TGTGCCACCAGCGGTACTTGGACTAACAGCAATGAGCAGTTCTTC; CDR3aa: CATSGTWTNSNEQFF
abundance: -; d_gene: -; j_gene: TRBJ1-3; v_gene: TRBV6-5; CDR3nt: TGTGCCAGCAGTTTATCGGACACCTCGGCGGAAAACACCATATATTTT; CDR3aa: CASSLSDTSAENTIYF
abundance: -; d_gene: -; j_gene: TRBJ2-7; v_gene: TRBV7-9; CDR3nt: TGTGCCAGCAGCGAAAGACTCTACGAGCAGTACTTC; CDR3aa: CASSERLYEQYF
abundance: -; d_gene: -; j_gene: TRBJ1-1; v_gene: TRBV2; CDR3nt: TGTGCCAGCAGTGAGAGAGGACTGCTGAACACTGAAGCTTTCTTT; CDR3aa: CASSERGLLNTEAFF
abundance: -; d_gene: TRBD2; j_gene: TRBJ2-3; v_gene: TRBV29-1; CDR3nt: TGCAGCGCCACTAGCGGGAGTTTTGCAGATACGCAGTATTTT; CDR3aa: CSATSGSFADTQYF
abundance: -; d_gene: -; j_gene: TRBJ2-5; v_gene: TRBV2; CDR3nt: TGTGCCAGCAGTGCCACAGGGCCCCAGTACTTC; CDR3aa: CASSATGPQYF
abundance: few; d_gene: -; j_gene: TRBJ1-6; v_gene: TRBV27; CDR3nt: TGTGCCAGCAGTTTATCAAATATTCCACCCCTCCACTTT; CDR3aa: CASSLSNIPPLHF
abundance: -; d_gene: -; j_gene: TRBJ2-2; v_gene: TRBV4-1; CDR3nt: TGCGCCAGCAGCCCCGGGAGCACGAACACCGGGGAGCTGTTTTTT; CDR3aa: CASSPGSTNTGELFF
abundance: -; d_gene: TRBD1; j_gene: TRBJ1-2; v_gene: TRBV4-1; CDR3nt: TGCGCCAGCAGCCAAGGGACAGGGGGGAATTATGGCTACACCTTC; CDR3aa: CASSQGTGGNYGYTF
abundance: once; d_gene: -; j_gene: TRBJ1-6; v_gene: TRBV23-1; CDR3nt: TGCGCCAGCAGTCAATCCATGGGGGGGCGGCGATTGGGTTCACCCCTCCACTTT; CDR3aa: CASSQSMGGRRLGSPLHF
abundance: -; d_gene: -; j_gene: TRBJ1-1; v_gene: TRBV2; CDR3nt: TGTGCCAGCAGCGAGGACACGAACACTGAAGCTTTCTTT; CDR3aa: CASSEDTNTEAFF
abundance: once; d_gene: -; j_gene: TRBJ1-5; v_gene: TRBV19; CDR3nt: TGTGCCAGTAGTATAATCCAGGGAAATCAGCCCCAGCATTTT; CDR3aa: CASSIIQGNQPQHF
abundance: once; d_gene: TRBD1; j_gene: TRBJ2-1; v_gene: TRBV5-1; CDR3nt: TGCGCCAGCAGGTTTACAGGGGAGCAACAGTTCTTC; CDR3aa: CASRFTGEQQFF
abundance: -; d_gene: -; j_gene: TRBJ2-1; v_gene: TRBV5-1; CDR3nt: TGCGCCAGCAGCTTGAGGCTTCTAGGAGGTGGTGAGCAGTTCTTC; CDR3aa: CASSLRLLGGGEQFF
abundance: -; d_gene: -; j_gene: TRBJ2-3; v_gene: TRBV5-4; CDR3nt: TGTGCCAGCAGCTTGGCCAGGGTCACAGATACGCAGTATTTT; CDR3aa: CASSLARVTDTQYF
abundance: -; d_gene: TRBD2; j_gene: TRBJ2-1; v_gene: TRBV4-1; CDR3nt: TGCGCCAGCAGCCATCCCAGGGTCAGGACTAGCGGGACCAAGGGTGAGCAGTTCTTC; CDR3aa: CASSHPRVRTSGTKGEQFF
abundance: -; d_gene: -; j_gene: TRBJ1-1; v_gene: TRBV7-2; CDR3nt: TGTGCCAGCAGCCCGAGGTGGAACACTGAAGCTTTCTTT; CDR3aa: CASSPRWNTEAFF
abundance: -; d_gene: TRBD1; j_gene: TRBJ2-3; v_gene: TRBV7-8; CDR3nt: TGTGCCAGCTTCCGGGACAGGGTACCAGATACGCAGTATTTT; CDR3aa: CASFRDRVPDTQYF
abundance: once; d_gene: TRBD1; j_gene: TRBJ2-7; v_gene: TRBV7-2; CDR3nt: TGTGCCAGCAGCTTAGGGGGGACAGGGGCCAACGAGCAGTACTTC; CDR3aa: CASSLGGTGANEQYF
abundance: -; d_gene: -; j_gene: TRBJ1-2; v_gene: TRBV5-4; CDR3nt: TGTGCCAGCAGCTTGGTGCTGGGGGGGGCGCAAGGCTATGGCTACACCTTC; CDR3aa: CASSLVLGGAQGYGYTF
abundance: -; d_gene: TRBD2; j_gene: TRBJ2-1; v_gene: TRBV2; CDR3nt: TGTGCCAGCGGGAGGGCCTCGGGGTCCTACAATGAGCAGTTCTTC; CDR3aa: CASGRASGSYNEQFF
abundance: -; d_gene: TRBD1; j_gene: TRBJ1-5; v_gene: TRBV10-3; CDR3nt: TGTGCCATCAGTGAGCAGGGGGGAGGTAGCAATCAGCCCCAGCATTTT; CDR3aa: CAISEQGGGSNQPQHF
abundance: -; d_gene: TRBD1; j_gene: TRBJ2-7; v_gene: TRBV19; CDR3nt: TGTGCCAGTAGTAACCAAGGACAGGGTATCTACGAGCAGTACTTC; CDR3aa: CASSNQGQGIYEQYF
abundance: -; d_gene: -; j_gene: TRBJ1-2; v_gene: TRBV7-2; CDR3nt: TGTGCCAGCAGCCCAGGAAACTATGGCTACACCTTC; CDR3aa: CASSPGNYGYTF
abundance: -; d_gene: TRBD2; j_gene: TRBJ2-7; v_gene: TRBV9; CDR3nt: TGTGCCAGCAGCGTAGGAGGTAGCGGGGGGGCCTACGAGCAGTACTTC; CDR3aa: CASSVGGSGGAYEQYF
abundance: -; d_gene: -; j_gene: TRBJ2-2; v_gene: TRBV7-6; CDR3nt: TGTGCCAGCAGTACGGGACTCTCTTTTTCCGGGGAGCTGTTTTTT; CDR3aa: CASSTGLSFSGELFF
abundance: -; d_gene: -; j_gene: TRBJ1-1; v_gene: TRBV19; CDR3nt: TGTGCCAGCATCGCCACACGAAAGGGGCTCACTGAAGCTTTCTTT; CDR3aa: CASIATRKGLTEAFF
abundance: few; d_gene: -; j_gene: TRBJ2-2; v_gene: TRBV5-1; CDR3nt: TGCGCCAGCAGCTTGGTCAGAGGGGGAACCGGGGAGCTGTTTTTT; CDR3aa: CASSLVRGGTGELFF
abundance: once; d_gene: -; j_gene: TRBJ2-7; v_gene: TRBV7-8; CDR3nt: TGTGCCAGCAGCTACGTAGGAGGGAGAAAACACGAGCAGTACTTC; CDR3aa: CASSYVGGRKHEQYF
abundance: -; d_gene: -; j_gene: TRBJ2-7; v_gene: TRBV2; CDR3nt: TGTGCCAGCAAGGAGGGAACCTACGAGCAGTACTTC; CDR3aa: CASKEGTYEQYF
abundance: -; d_gene: TRBD2; j_gene: TRBJ2-1; v_gene: TRBV6-5; CDR3nt: TGTGCCAGCAGAGGACTAGCGGTTAATGAGCAGTTCTTC; CDR3aa: CASRGLAVNEQFF
abundance: -; d_gene: TRBD2; j_gene: TRBJ2-1; v_gene: TRBV5-4; CDR3nt: TGTGCCAGCAGCTTGGCCTCGCGGGGGGGCCGTGAGCAGTTCTTC; CDR3aa: CASSLASRGGREQFF
abundance: -; d_gene: -; j_gene: TRBJ2-2; v_gene: TRBV5-1; CDR3nt: TGCGCCAGCAGCTCCAAGAAGGGGTCCGGGGAGCTGTTTTTT; CDR3aa: CASSSKKGSGELFF
abundance: -; d_gene: -; j_gene: TRBJ1-5; v_gene: TRBV27; CDR3nt: TGTGCCAGCAGTCCAGCTCGGGGAGGGACAAATCAGCCCCAGCATTTT; CDR3aa: CASSPARGGTNQPQHF
abundance: -; d_gene: TRBD1; j_gene: TRBJ1-4; v_gene: TRBV19; CDR3nt: TGTGCCACCGGCCGGGACAGGGGGCTTGTTAATGAAAAACTGTTTTTT; CDR3aa: CATGRDRGLVNEKLFF